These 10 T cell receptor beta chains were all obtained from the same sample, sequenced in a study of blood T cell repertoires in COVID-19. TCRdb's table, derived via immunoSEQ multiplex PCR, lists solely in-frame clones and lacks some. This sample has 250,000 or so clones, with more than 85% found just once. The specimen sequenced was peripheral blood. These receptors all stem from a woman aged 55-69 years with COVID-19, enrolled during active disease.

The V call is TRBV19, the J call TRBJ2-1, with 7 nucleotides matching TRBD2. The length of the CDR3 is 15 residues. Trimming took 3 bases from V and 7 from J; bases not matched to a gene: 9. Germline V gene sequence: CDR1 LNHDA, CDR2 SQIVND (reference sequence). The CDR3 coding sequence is TGTGCCAGTAGTATGATAGCGGGTACGGGGAATGAGCAGTTCTTC. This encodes CASSMIAGTGNEQFF. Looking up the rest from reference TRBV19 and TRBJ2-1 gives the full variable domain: DGGITQSPKYLFRKEGQNVTLSCEQNLNHDAMYWYRQDPGQGLRLIYYSQIVNDFQKGDIAEGYSVSREKKESFPLTVTSAQKNPTAFYLCASSMIAGTGNEQFFGPGTRLTVL.

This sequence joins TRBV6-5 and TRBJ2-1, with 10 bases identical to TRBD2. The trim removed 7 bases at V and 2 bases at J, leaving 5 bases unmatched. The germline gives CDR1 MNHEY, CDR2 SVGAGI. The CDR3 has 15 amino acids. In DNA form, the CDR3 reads TGTGCCAGCAATTTTCTAGCGGGGGCCTACAATGAGCAGTTCTTC. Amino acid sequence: CASNFLAGAYNEQFF.

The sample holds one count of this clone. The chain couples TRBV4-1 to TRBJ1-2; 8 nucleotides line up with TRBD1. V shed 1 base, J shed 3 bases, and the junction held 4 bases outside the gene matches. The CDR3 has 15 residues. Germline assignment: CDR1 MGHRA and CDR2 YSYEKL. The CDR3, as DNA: TGCGCCAGCAGCCAAGGACAGGGGTGGGACTATGGCTACACCTTC. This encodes CASSQGQGWDYGYTF.

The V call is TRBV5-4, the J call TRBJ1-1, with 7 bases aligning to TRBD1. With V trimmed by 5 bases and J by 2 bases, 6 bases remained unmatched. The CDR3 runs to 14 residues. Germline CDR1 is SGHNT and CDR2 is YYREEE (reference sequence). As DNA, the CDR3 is TGTGCCAGCAGACCCGGGACAGACAACACTGAAGCTTTCTTT. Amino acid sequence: CASRPGTDNTEAFF.

CDR3 in DNA: TGTGCCAGCTCACAGGGCAGGGGAAGAAATGGCTACACCTTC. Translation gives CASSQGRGRNGYTF. The chain has TRBV18 and TRBJ1-2, with a weak D call TRBD1 (6 bases). This CDR3 region has 14 residues. Trimming removed 4 bases at V and 6 bases at J, with 15 bases between. Germline V lookup: CDR1 KGHSH, CDR2 LQKENI.

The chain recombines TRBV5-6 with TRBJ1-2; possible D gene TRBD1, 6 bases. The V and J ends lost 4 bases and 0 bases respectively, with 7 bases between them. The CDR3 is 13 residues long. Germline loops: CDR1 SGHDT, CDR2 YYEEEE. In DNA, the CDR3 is TGTGCCAGCAGCCCAGGGGCTAACTATGGCTACACCTTC. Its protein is CASSPGANYGYTF.

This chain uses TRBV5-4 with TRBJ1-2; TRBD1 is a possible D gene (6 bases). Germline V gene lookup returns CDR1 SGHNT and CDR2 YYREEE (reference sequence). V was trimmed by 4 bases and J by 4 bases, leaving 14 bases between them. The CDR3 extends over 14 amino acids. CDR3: CASSPGHGTYGYTF. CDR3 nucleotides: TGTGCCAGCAGCCCGGGACATGGGACCTATGGCTACACCTTC.

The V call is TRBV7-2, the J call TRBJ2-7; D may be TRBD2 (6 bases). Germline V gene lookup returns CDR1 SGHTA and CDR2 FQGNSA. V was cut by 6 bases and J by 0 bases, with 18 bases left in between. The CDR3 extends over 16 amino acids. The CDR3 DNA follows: TGTGCCAGCAGTCGAGACACTAGCACGAGCTCCTACGAGCAGTACTTC. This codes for CASSRDTSTSSYEQYF.

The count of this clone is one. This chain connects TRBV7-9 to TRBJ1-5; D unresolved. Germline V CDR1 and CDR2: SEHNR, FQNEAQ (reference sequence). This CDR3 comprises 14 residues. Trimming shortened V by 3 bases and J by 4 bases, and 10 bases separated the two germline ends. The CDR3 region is CASSFSHSNQPQHF. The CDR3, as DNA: TGTGCCAGCAGCTTTAGCCATAGTAATCAGCCCCAGCATTTT.

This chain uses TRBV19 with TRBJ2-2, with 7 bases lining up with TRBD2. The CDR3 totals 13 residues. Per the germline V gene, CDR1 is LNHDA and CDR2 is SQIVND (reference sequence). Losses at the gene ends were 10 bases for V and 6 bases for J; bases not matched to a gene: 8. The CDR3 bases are TGTGCCATCCGGGGGGAGGGCCCCGGGGAGCTGTTTTTT. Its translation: CAIRGEGPGELFF. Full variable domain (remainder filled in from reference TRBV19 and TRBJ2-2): DGGITQSPKYLFRKEGQNVTLSCEQNLNHDAMYWYRQDPGQGLRLIYYSQIVNDFQKGDIAEGYSVSREKKESFPLTVTSAQKNPTAFYLCAIRGEGPGELFFGEGSRLTVL.